This TCR beta chain was identified during a study of blood T cell repertoires in COVID-19. Across the study: Donors in the United States, Italy and Spain gave samples during acute or convalescent COVID-19. In each case, the material was cDNA or gDNA derived from T cells, B-cell-depleted T cells, or PBMCs.

Generated by immunoSEQ multiplex PCR, the TCRdb table keeps only in-frame clones and is missing some. Among under 300,000 clones listed, around 83% were seen once. Unmatched junction bases numbered 12, after V lost 2 bases and J lost 15 bases. Germline V gene data show CDR1 as LGHDT and CDR2 as YNNKEL (reference sequence). The CDR3 length is 14 residues. This clonotype was sampled from a man aged 18 to 29 with active or convalescent COVID-19. The V and J genes are TRBV3-1 (or the pseudogene TRBV3-2) and TRBJ2-1, with 8 bases matching TRBD1. Sequencing was carried out using peripheral blood. The CDR3 nucleotides are TGTGCCAGCAGCCAACGGACAGGGCAGGTATCTCCGTTCTTC. It translates to CASSQRTGQVSPFF.